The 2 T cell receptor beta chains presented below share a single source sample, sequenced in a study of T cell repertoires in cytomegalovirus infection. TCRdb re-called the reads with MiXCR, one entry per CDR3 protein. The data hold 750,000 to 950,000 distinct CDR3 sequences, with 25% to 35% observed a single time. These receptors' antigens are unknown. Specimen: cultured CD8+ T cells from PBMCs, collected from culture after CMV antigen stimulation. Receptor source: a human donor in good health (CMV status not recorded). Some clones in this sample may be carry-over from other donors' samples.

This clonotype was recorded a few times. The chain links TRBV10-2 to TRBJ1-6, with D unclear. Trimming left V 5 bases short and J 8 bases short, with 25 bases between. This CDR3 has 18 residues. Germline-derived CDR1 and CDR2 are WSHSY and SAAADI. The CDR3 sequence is CASSLKVLGRRRDSPLHF. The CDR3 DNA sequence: TGCGCCAGCAGTCTAAAGGTCCTTGGCAGACGGAGGGATTCACCCCTCCACTTT.

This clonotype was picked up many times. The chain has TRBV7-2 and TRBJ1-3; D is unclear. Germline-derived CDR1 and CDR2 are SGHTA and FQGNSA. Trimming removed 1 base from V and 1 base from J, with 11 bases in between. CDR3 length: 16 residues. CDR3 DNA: TGTGCCAGCAGCTTAGAGGGTCCCGGTTCTGGAAACACCATATATTTT. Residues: CASSLEGPGSGNTIYF.